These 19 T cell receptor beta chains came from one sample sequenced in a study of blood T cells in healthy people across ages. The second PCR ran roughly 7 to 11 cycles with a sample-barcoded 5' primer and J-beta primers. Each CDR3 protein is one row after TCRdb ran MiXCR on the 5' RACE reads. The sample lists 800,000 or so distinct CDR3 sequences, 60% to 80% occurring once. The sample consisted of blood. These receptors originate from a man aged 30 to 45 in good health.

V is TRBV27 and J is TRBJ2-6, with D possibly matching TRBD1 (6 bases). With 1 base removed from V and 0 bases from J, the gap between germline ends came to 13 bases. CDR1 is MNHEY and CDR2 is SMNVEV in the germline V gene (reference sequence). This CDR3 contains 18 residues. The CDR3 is CASSLFGTPYSGANVLTF. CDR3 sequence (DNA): TGTGCCAGCAGTTTATTCGGGACACCGTACTCTGGGGCCAACGTCCTGACTTTC.

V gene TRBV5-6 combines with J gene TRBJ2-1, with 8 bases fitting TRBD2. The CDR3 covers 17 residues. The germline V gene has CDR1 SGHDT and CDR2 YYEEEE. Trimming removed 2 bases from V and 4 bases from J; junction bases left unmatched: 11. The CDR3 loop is CASSLSLRRGAYNEQFF. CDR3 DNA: TGTGCCAGCAGCTTAAGTTTGAGGCGGGGGGCATACAATGAGCAGTTCTTC.

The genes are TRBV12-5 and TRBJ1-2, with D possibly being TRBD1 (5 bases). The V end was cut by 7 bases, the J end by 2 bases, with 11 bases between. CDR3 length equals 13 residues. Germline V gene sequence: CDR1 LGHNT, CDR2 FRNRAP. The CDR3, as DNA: TGTGCTAGTGCCTCTTCAGGGAACTATGGCTACACCTTC. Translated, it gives CASASSGNYGYTF.

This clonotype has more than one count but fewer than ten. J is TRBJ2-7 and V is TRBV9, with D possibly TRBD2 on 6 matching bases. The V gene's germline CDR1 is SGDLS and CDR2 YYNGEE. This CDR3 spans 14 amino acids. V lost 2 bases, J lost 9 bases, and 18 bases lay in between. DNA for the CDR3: TGTGCCAGCAGCGTGTCGGGAGTGTTATCGGGGCAGTACTTC. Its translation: CASSVSGVLSGQYF.

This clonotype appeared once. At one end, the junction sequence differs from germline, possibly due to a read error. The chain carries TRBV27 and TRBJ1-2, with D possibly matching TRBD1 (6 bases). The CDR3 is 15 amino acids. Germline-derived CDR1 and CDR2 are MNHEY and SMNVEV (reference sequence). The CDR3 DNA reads TGTGCCAGCCCATCCCCTCGGACAGACTCCTATGGCAACACCTTC. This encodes CASPSPRTDSYGNTF.

CDR3 protein: CASSWGPASSGANVLTF. The CDR3 region has the DNA TGTGCCAGCAGCTGGGGACCCGCGAGCTCTGGGGCCAACGTCCTGACTTTC. This chain links TRBV7-2 with TRBJ2-6; D is possibly TRBD1 or TRBD2 (5 bases each). Trimming removed 4 bases at V and 0 bases at J, with 13 bases between. This CDR3 has 17 residues. Germline V lookup: CDR1 SGHTA, CDR2 FQGNSA.

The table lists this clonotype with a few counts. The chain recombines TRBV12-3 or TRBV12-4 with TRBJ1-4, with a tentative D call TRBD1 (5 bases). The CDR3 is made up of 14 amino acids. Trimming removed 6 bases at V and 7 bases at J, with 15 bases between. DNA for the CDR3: TGTGCCAGCAGCCCCAGGGATTCAGCTGAAAAACTGTTTTTT. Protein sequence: CASSPRDSAEKLFF.

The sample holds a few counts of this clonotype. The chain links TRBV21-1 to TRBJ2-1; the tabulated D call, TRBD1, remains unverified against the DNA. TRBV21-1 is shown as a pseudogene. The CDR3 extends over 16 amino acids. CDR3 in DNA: TGTGCCAGCGGACAACGACAGGGCCGCCTGTACAATGAGCAGTTCTTC. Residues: CASGQRQGRLYNEQFF.

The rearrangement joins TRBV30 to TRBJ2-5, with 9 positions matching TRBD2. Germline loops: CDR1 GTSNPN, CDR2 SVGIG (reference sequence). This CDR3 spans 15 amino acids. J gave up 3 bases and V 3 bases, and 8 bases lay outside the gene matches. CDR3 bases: TGTGCCTGGAGCCTAGCGGGGAACCCAAAAGAGACCCAGTACTTC. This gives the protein CAWSLAGNPKETQYF.

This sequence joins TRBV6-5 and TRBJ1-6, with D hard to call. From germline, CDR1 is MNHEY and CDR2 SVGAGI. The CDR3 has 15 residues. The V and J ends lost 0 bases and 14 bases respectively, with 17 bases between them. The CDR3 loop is CASSYSETGISALHF. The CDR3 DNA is TGTGCCAGCAGTTACTCGGAGACTGGGATAAGCGCCCTCCACTTT.

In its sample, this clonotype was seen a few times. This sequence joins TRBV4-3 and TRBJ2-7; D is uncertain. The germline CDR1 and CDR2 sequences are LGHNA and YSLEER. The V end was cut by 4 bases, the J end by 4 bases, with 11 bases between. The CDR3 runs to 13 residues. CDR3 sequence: CASSLNEGYEQYF. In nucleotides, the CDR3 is TGCGCCAGCAGCCTTAATGAAGGATACGAGCAGTACTTC.

DNA of the CDR3: TGTGCCAGCAGCTCGGCGTCGTTCTCTGGAAACACCATATATTTT. Amino acid sequence: CASSSASFSGNTIYF. The chain joins TRBV5-5 to TRBJ1-3; D is undetermined. The CDR3 totals 15 residues. V lost 3 bases and J lost 0, with 10 bases in between. Germline V gene sequence: CDR1 SGHKS, CDR2 YYEKEE (reference sequence).

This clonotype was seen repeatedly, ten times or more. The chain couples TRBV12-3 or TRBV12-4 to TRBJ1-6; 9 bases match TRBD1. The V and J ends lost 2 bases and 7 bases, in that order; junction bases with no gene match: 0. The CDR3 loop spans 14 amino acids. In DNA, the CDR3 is TGTGCCAGCAGTTTAACAGGGGGCAATTCACCCCTCCACTTT. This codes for CASSLTGGNSPLHF.

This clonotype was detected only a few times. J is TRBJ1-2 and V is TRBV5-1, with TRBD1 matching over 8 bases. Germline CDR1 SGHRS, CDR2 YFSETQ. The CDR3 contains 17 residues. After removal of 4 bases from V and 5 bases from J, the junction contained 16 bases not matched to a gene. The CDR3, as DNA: TGCGCCAGCAGCACGACCACACTCGGGACAGGCTCATATGGCTACACCTTC. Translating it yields CASSTTTLGTGSYGYTF.

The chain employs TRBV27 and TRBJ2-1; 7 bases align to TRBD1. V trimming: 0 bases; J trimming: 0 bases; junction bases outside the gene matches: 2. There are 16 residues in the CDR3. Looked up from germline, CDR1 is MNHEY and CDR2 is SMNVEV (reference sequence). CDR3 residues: CASSLSRTGSYNEQFF. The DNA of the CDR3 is TGTGCCAGCAGTTTATCGCGGACAGGCTCCTACAATGAGCAGTTCTTC.

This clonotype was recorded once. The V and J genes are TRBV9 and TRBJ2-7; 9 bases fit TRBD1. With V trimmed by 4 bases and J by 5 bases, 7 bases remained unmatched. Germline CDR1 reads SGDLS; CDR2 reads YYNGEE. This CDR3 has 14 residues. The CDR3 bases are TGTGCCAGCAGCCCGGGGGACAGGGCGAACGAGCAGTACTTC. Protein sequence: CASSPGDRANEQYF. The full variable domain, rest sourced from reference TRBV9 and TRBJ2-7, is DSGVTQTPKHLITATGQRVTLRCSPRSGDLSVYWYQQSLDQGLQFLIQYYNGEERAKGNILERFSAQQFPDLHSELNLSSLELGDSALYFCASSPGDRANEQYFGPGTRLTVT.

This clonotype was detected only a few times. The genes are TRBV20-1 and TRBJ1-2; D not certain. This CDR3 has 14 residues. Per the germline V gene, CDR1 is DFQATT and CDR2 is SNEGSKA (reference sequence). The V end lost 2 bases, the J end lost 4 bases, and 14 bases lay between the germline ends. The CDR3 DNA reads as TGCAGTGCTAGACCGGGCCCTGCTTCCTATGGCTACACCTTC. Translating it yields CSARPGPASYGYTF.

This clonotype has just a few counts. The CDR3 loop reads CASSRRDRAYGYTF. DNA of the CDR3: TGTGCCAGCAGCCGCCGGGACAGGGCATATGGCTACACCTTC. The chain couples TRBV7-2 to TRBJ1-2; 9 bases align to TRBD1. Per germline, CDR1 SGHTA and CDR2 FQGNSA. Trimming at V came to 5 bases and at J to 5 bases, leaving 6 bases not matched to a gene. The CDR3 contains 14 residues.

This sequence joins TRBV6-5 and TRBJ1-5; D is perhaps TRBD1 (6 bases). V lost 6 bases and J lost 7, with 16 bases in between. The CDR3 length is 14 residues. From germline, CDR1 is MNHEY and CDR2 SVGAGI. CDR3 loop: CASSPTGSVQPQHF. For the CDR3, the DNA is TGTGCCAGCAGCCCCACAGGGAGTGTGCAGCCCCAGCATTTT.